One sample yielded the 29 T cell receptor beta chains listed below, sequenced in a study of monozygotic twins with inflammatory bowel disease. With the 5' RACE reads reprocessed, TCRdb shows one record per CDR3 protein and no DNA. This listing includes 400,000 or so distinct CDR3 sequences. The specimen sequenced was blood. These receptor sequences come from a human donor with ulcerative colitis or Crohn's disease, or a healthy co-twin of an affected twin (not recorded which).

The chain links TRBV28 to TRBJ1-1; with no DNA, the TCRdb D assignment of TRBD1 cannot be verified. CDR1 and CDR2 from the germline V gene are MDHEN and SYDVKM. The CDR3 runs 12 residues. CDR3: CASSRQDTEAFF.

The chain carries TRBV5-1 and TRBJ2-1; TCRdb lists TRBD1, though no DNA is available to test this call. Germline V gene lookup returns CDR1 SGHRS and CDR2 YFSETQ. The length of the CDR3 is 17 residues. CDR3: CASSLARSGGQYNEQFF.

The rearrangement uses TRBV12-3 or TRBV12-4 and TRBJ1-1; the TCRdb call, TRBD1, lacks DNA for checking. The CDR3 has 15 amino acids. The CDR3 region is CASGGTDNMNTEAFF.

The CDR3: CSAPGVGITEAFF. The V gene is TRBV20-1, the J gene TRBJ1-1. The germline CDR1 and CDR2 sequences are DFQATT and SNEGSKA (reference sequence). The CDR3 covers 13 residues.

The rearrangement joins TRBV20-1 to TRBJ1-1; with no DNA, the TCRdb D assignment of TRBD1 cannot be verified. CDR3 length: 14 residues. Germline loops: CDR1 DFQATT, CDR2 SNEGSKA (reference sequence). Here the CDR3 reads CSARKQGMNTEAFF.

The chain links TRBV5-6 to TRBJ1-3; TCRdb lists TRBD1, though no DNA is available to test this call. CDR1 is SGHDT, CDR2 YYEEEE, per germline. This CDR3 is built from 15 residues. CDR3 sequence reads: CASSFSRQSQNTIYF.

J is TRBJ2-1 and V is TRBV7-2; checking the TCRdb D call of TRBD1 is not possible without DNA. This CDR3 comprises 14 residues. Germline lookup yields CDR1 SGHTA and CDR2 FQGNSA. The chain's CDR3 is CASSPAPSYNEQFF.

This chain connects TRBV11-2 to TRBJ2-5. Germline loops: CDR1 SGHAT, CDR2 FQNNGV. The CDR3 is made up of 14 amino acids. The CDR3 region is CASSLVLQQETQYF.

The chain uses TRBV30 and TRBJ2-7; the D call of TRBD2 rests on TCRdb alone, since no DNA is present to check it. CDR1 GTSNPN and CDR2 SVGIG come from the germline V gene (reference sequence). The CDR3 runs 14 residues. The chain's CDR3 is CAWSRAGGPYEQYF.

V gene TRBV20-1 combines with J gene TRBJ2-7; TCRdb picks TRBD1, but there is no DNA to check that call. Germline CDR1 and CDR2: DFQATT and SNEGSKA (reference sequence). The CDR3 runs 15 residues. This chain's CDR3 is CSARDRGRVLDEQYF.

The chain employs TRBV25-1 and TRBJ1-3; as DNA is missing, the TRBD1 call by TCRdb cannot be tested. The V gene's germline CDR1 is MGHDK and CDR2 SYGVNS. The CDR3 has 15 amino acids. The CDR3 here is CASSEGGMGGNTIYF.

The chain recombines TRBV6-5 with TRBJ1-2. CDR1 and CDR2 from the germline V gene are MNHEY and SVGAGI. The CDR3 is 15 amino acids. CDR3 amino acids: CASSSRDSPVYGYTF.

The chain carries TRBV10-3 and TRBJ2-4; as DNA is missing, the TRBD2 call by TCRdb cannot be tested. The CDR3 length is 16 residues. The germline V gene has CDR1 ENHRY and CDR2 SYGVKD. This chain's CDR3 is CAISEGTSGTQNIQYF.

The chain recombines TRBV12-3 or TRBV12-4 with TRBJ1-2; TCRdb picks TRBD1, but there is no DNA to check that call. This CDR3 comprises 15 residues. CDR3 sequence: CASSFWDRAMGGYTF.

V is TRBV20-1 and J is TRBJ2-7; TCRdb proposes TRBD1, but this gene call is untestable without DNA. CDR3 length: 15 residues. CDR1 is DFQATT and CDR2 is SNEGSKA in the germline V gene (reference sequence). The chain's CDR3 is CSARPPRAGDYEQYF.

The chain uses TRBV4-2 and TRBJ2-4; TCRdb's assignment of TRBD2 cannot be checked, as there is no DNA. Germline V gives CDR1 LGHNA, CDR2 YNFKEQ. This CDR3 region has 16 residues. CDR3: CASSQEGRLAKNIQYF.

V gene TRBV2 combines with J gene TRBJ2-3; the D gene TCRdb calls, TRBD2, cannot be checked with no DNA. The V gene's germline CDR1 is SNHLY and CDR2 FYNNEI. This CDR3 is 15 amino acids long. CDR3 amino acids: CASSVEGSNLDTQYF. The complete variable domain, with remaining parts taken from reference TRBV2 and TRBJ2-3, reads EPEVTQTPSHQVTQMGQEVILRCVPISNHLYFYWYRQILGQKVEFLVSFYNNEISEKSEIFDDQFSVERPDGSNFTLKIRSTKLEDSAMYFCASSVEGSNLDTQYFGPGTRLTVL.

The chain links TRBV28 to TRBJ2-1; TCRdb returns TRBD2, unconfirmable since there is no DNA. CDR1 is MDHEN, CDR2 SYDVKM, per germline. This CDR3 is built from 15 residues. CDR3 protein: CASSSQPSVYNEQFF.

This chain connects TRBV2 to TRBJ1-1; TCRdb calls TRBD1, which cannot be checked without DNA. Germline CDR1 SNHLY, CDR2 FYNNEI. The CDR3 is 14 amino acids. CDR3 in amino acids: CASREGTGGREAFF.

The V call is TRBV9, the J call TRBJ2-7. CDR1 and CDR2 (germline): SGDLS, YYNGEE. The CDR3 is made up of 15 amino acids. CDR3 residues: CASSVGEVLLYEQYF. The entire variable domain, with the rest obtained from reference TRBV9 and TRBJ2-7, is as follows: DSGVTQTPKHLITATGQRVTLRCSPRSGDLSVYWYQQSLDQGLQFLIQYYNGEERAKGNILERFSAQQFPDLHSELNLSSLELGDSALYFCASSVGEVLLYEQYFGPGTRLTVT.

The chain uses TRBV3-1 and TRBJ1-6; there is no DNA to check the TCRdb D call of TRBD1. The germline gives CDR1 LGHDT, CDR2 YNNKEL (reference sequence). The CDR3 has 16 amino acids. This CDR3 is CASSRRTGVGNSPLHF.

The CDR3 is CASSTSGATGELFF. V and J are TRBV27 and TRBJ2-2; with no DNA, the TCRdb D assignment of TRBD1 cannot be verified. The CDR3 has 14 amino acids. Germline assignment: CDR1 MNHEY and CDR2 SMNVEV (reference sequence).

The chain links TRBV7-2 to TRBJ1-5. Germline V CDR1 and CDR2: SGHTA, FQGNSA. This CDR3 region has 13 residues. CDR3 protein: CASSQTRNQPQHF. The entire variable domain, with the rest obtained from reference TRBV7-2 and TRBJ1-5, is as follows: GAGVSQSPSNKVTEKGKDVELRCDPISGHTALYWYRQSLGQGLEFLIYFQGNSAPDKSGLPSDRFSAERTGGSVSTLTIQRTQQEDSAVYLCASSQTRNQPQHFGDGTRLSIL.

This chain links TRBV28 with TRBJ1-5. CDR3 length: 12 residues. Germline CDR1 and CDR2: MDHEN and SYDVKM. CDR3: CASRGSNQPQHF. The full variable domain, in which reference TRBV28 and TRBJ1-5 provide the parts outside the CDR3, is DVKVTQSSRYLVKRTGEKVFLECVQDMDHENMFWYRQDPGLGLRLIYFSYDVKMKEKGDIPEGYSVSREKKERFSLILESASTNQTSMYLCASRGSNQPQHFGDGTRLSIL.

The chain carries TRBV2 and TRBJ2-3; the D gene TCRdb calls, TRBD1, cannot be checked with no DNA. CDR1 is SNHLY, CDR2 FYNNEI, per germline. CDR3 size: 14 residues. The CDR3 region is CASSGQGATDTQYF.

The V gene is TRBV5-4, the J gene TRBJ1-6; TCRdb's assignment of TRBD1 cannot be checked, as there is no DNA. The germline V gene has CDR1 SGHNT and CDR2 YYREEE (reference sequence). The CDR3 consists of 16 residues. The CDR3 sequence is CASSPSDRGRNSPLHF.

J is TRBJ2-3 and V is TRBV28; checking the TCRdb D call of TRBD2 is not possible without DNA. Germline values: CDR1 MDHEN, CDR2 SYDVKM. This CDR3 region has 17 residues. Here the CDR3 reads CASSFRDYLTSTDTQYF.

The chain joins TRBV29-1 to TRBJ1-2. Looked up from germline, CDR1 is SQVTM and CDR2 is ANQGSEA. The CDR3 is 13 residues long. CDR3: CSVEDRTNYGYTF.

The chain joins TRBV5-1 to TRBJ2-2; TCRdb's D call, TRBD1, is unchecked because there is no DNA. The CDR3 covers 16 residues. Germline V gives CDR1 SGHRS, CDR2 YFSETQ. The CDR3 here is CASSTGTGGNTGELFF.